A single sample gave rise to the 13 T cell receptor beta chains below, sequenced in a study of CD8 T cells in ankylosing spondylitis. A single record per CDR3 protein comes from TCRdb applying MiXCR to the 5' RACE reads. The repertoire holds about 340,000 distinct CDR3 sequences, with about 15% as singletons. Specimen: blood, either unsorted or a sorted T cell fraction (not recorded which). These receptors all stem from a male donor with ankylosing spondylitis or in good health (not recorded which).

V gene TRBV5-6 combines with J gene TRBJ2-3; TRBD2 matches 9 bases. From germline, CDR1 is SGHDT and CDR2 YYEEEE. V dropped 2 bases and J dropped 2; count of bases not matched to a gene: 3. The CDR3 consists of 15 residues. The CDR3 DNA follows: TGTGCCAGCAGCTTTCGCGGGGGGGCCACAGATACGCAGTATTTT. This encodes CASSFRGGATDTQYF.

CDR3 sequence reads: CASSFERLSTDTQYF. The CDR3 region has the DNA TGTGCCAGCAGCTTTGAGCGCTTAAGCACAGATACGCAGTATTTT. This chain uses TRBV7-9 with TRBJ2-3; the D is unclear. The CDR3 contains 15 residues. V lost 3 bases, J lost 0 bases, and 10 bases lay in between. Germline V gene lookup returns CDR1 SEHNR and CDR2 FQNEAQ (reference sequence).

This clonotype appeared a few times. This chain uses TRBV3-1 with TRBJ2-2, with 8 bases lining up with TRBD1. This CDR3 contains 13 residues. V shed 6 bases and J 6 bases; nucleotides not matched to a gene: 3. CDR1 and CDR2 from the germline V gene are LGHDT and YNNKEL (reference sequence). CDR3 DNA: TGTGCCAGCAGTCGACAGGGGCCCGGGGAGCTGTTTTTT. It is translated as CASSRQGPGELFF.

The sample holds a few counts of this clonotype. The V and J genes are TRBV20-1 and TRBJ2-7; 7 nucleotides line up with TRBD2. From germline, CDR1 is DFQATT and CDR2 SNEGSKA (reference sequence). V lost 5 bases, J lost 0 bases, and 7 bases stayed unmatched. The CDR3 has 14 residues. CDR3 sequence (DNA): TGCAGTGCTCGGTACGGGGGGAGCTCCTACGAGCAGTACTTC. It yields the protein CSARYGGSSYEQYF.

This clonotype has a handful of counts. The CDR3 DNA is TGTGCCAGCAGTGGGGGACTAGCGGAACACCAAGAGACCCAGTACTTC. Its translation is CASSGGLAEHQETQYF. The chain joins TRBV27 to TRBJ2-5; 11 bases are a match to TRBD2. The V segment lost 5 bases and the J segment 0 bases; nucleotides outside the gene matches: 5. Germline lookup yields CDR1 MNHEY and CDR2 SMNVEV (reference sequence). CDR3 size: 16 residues.

This clonotype was counted only a few times. This chain joins TRBV24-1 and TRBJ2-3; D not certain. CDR1 is KGHDR, CDR2 SFDVKD, per germline. V was cut by 0 bases and J by 2 bases, with 14 bases left in between. The CDR3 totals 17 residues. The CDR3 sequence is CATSDLRSPDDTDTQYF. In DNA form, the CDR3 reads TGTGCCACCAGTGATTTGCGGTCGCCCGACGACACAGATACGCAGTATTTT.

This clonotype was found a few times. The chain recombines TRBV30 with TRBJ2-3; 9 bases fit TRBD2. Per germline, CDR1 GTSNPN and CDR2 SVGIG (reference sequence). The length of the CDR3 is 15 residues. V trimming: 0 bases; J trimming: 4 bases; junction bases outside the gene matches: 5. CDR3 region: CAWSVRSGSADTQYF. The CDR3, as DNA: TGTGCCTGGAGTGTACGTAGCGGGAGCGCAGATACGCAGTATTTT.

This clonotype was counted a single time. J is TRBJ2-3 and V is TRBV20-1; TRBD2 matches 7 bases. Looked up from germline, CDR1 is DFQATT and CDR2 is SNEGSKA (reference sequence). The CDR3 has 15 amino acids. Losses at the gene ends were 6 bases for V and 3 bases for J; bases not matched to a gene: 12. CDR3: CSAPVVRGGTDTQYF. The CDR3 region has the DNA TGCAGTGCCCCCGTAGTGCGCGGGGGAACAGATACGCAGTATTTT.

V and J are TRBV5-5 and TRBJ2-2, with 10 bases that match TRBD1. After removal of 4 bases from V and 7 bases from J, the junction contained 4 bases not matched to a gene. Germline CDR1 is SGHKS and CDR2 is YYEKEE (reference sequence). The CDR3 is made up of 14 amino acids. The DNA of the CDR3 is TGTGCCAGCAGCGCGGACAGGGGGAACGGGGAGCTGTTTTTT. Translation gives CASSADRGNGELFF.

The chain recombines TRBV5-1 with TRBJ2-2; TRBD1 or TRBD2 may be the D gene (5 bases each). This CDR3 is 15 amino acids long. The germline V gene has CDR1 SGHRS and CDR2 YFSETQ. Trimming stripped 6 bases from V and 2 bases from J, with 14 bases between. DNA for the CDR3: TGCGCCAGCACTCCCGGGGCCTATAACACCGGGGAGCTGTTTTTT. This sequence encodes CASTPGAYNTGELFF. The whole variable domain, filled in from reference TRBV5-1 and TRBJ2-2, reads KAGVTQTPRYLIKTRGQQVTLSCSPISGHRSVSWYQQTPGQGLQFLFEYFSETQRNKGNFPGRFSGRQFSNSRSEMNVSTLELGDSALYLCASTPGAYNTGELFFGEGSRLTVL.

This clonotype was seen only a few times. The chain couples TRBV12-3 or TRBV12-4 to TRBJ1-2, with D possibly matching TRBD1 (5 bases). This CDR3 is 13 amino acids long. Trimming removed 5 bases from V and 8 bases from J, with 15 bases in between. Here the CDR3 reads CASSPQGFSGYTF. CDR3 nucleotide sequence: TGTGCCAGCAGTCCCCAGGGATTCAGCGGCTACACCTTC.

This clonotype occurred a few times. This chain uses TRBV5-5 with TRBJ2-1; 13 bases agree with TRBD2. This CDR3 comprises 14 residues. In germline, CDR1 is SGHKS, CDR2 YYEKEE (reference sequence). The V and J ends lost 6 bases and 7 bases, in that order; junction bases with no gene match: 4. The CDR3 DNA is TGTGCCAGCATGGGACTAGCGGGAATAAATGAGCAGTTCTTC. Translation gives CASMGLAGINEQFF.

This clonotype was seen more than once but under ten times. V and J are TRBV19 and TRBJ2-3, with a weak D call TRBD2 (7 bases). The germline CDR1 and CDR2 sequences are LNHDA and SQIVND (reference sequence). Deletions cut 4 bases from V and 3 bases from J, with 14 bases between. The CDR3 extends over 15 amino acids. The CDR3 DNA sequence: TGTGCCAGTAGTACGCTCGCGGGGGCAACAGATACGCAGTATTTT. It codes for CASSTLAGATDTQYF.